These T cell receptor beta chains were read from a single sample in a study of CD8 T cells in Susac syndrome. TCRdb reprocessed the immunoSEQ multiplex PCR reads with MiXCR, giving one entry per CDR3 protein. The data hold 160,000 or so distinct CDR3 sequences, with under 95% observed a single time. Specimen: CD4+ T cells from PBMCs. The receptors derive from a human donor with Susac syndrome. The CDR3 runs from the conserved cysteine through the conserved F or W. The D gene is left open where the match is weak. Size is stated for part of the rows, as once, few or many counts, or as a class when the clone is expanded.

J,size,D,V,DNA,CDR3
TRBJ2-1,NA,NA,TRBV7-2,TGTGCCAGCAGCTTAGGTGTCAATGAGCAGTTCTTC,CASSLGVNEQFF
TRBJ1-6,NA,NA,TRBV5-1,TGCGCCAGCAGCAACAGTAACTCACCCCTCCACTTT,CASSNSNSPLHF
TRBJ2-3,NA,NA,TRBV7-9,TGTGCCAGCAGCTTAGCGAAGACAGGAGATACGCAGTATTTT,CASSLAKTGDTQYF
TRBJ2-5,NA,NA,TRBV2,TGTGCCAGCAGGGAGTTACAAGAGACCCAGTACTTC,CASRELQETQYF
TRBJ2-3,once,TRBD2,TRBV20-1,TGCAGTGCTAGCAGAACTCTCCGGACTAGCGTAGCAGATACGCAGTATTTT,CSASRTLRTSVADTQYF
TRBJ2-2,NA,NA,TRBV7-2,TGTGCCAGCAGCTCCCAACACACCGGGGAGCTGTTTTTT,CASSSQHTGELFF
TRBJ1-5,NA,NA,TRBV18,TGTGCCAGCTCACCACCGGGAGGGGGCAATCAGCCCCAGCATTTT,CASSPPGGGNQPQHF
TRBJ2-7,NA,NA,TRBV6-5,TGTGCCAGCAGTTACTCCGGGGGATTCTACGAGCAGTACTTC,CASSYSGGFYEQYF
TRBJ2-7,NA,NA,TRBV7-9,TGTGCCAGCAGCTTAACCGGGGTCACCTACGAGCAGTACTTC,CASSLTGVTYEQYF
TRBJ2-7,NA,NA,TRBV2,TGTGCCAGCAGGGCAGAAACTAACGAGCAGTACTTC,CASRAETNEQYF
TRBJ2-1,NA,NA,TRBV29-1,TGCAGCGTTGGCTCCGGGACAGAGCAGTTCTTC,CSVGSGTEQFF
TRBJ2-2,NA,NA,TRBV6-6,TGTGCCAGCAGTACCCAGAGCCCCGGGGAGCTGTTTTTT,CASSTQSPGELFF
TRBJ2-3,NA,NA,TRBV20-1,TGCAGTGCTGATCGACCTGGGGATACGCAGTATTTT,CSADRPGDTQYF
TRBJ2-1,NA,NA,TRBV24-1,TGTGCCACCAGTGGAAACAATGAGCAGTTCTTC,CATSGNNEQFF
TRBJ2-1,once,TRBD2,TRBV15,TGTGCCACCGCTTTCGGCGGGGGGCCCAAAAGCGGTGAGCAGTTCTTC,CATAFGGGPKSGEQFF
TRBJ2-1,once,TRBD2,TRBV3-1,TGTGCCAGCAGCCAAGACCCGAGCCGACTAGCGGGGGGGCCTGGCGAGCAGTTCTTC,CASSQDPSRLAGGPGEQFF